This T cell receptor (beta chain) was identified in a study of CD8 T cell repertoires and HIV-1 epitope variants. Across the study: T cells were stimulated with Twenty-five Gag and Nef peptides separately. Controls were a CMV, EBV and flu peptide pool, Ebola AY9 negative control, and no-peptide well. 1M T cells were kept uncultured as a baseline. Study-wide findings and caveats: Some ten antigen-specific TCR beta clonotypes were found; roughly six seemed cross-reactive to variants.

Clones were read by immunoSEQ multiplex PCR, and TCRdb kept only the in-frame ones, dropping some. This sample has 90,000 or so clones, with roughly four fifths found just once. This CDR3 has 16 amino acids. CDR1 is MNHNY, CDR2 SVGAGI, per germline (reference sequence). Trimming shortened V by 2 bases and J by 9 bases, and 20 bases separated the two germline ends. There are a few counts of this clone. Its antigen is not known. This chain uses TRBV6-6 with TRBJ2-1; D could derive from TRBD1 or TRBD2 (7 bases each). The specimen was uncultured baseline CD8+ T cells from peripheral blood mononuclear cells (PBMCs). The source is a male donor with HIV. The CDR3 sequence: CASSYGEGNRGGEQFF. DNA for the CDR3: TGTGCCAGCAGTTACGGGGAGGGTAACAGGGGTGGTGAGCAGTTCTTC.